This T cell receptor (beta chain) was obtained from a study of blood T cells in healthy people across ages. Study results and caveats: Per million T cells, TCR beta diversity dropped roughly linearly as age increased. Diversity estimates drawn from one million T cells were deemed underestimates. The lack of PBMC sorting stopped any conclusive naive versus antigen-experienced comparison.

There are a few counts of this clonotype. What it recognizes is unknown. Germline V gene sequence: CDR1 SGHTA, CDR2 FQGNSA. V gave up 1 base and J gave up 6 bases; unmatched junction bases: 10. The CDR3 sequence is 17 residues long. Combining a sample-barcoded 5' primer with a J-beta primer mix, a second PCR ran for 7 to 11 cycles. Every single cDNA molecule received a tag from a template-switch adaptor with 12 random nucleotides. TCRdb called the 5' RACE reads again in MiXCR, with one record for every CDR3 protein. This table holds about 970,000 distinct CDR3 sequences, about 51% found once. The TCR originated in a woman aged 55-69 years in good health. This chain joins TRBV7-2 and TRBJ2-3, with TRBD2 identical over 10 bases. The sequenced sample was blood. The CDR3 bases are TGTGCCAGCAGCTTAGGTACAGCGGGAGGGCCGGGGGATACGCAGTATTTT. This sequence encodes CASSLGTAGGPGDTQYF.